The clone carrying this TCR beta chain was observed a handful of times. CDR3 size: 16 residues. Germline-derived CDR1 and CDR2 are SGHTA and FQGNSA. The V end was cut by 5 bases, the J end by 4 bases, with 15 bases between. This entry belongs to a study of human T cells and chemical hapten exposure. TCRdb re-called the RACE reads through MiXCR, storing one row per CDR3 protein. The data contain 180,000 or so distinct CDR3 sequences, about 14% of them singletons. This sample's time point: patch test 1, 2 weeks after DPC sensitization. Treatment described: therapeutic diphenylcyclopropenone sensitization with weekly scalp DPC.

This TCR derives from a woman aged 25-40 years with alopecia areata. Some clones in this sample may be carry-over from other donors' samples. Sequences were derived from whole blood, sampled in connection with sensitization to the hapten diphenylcyclopropenone (DPC). This chain connects TRBV7-2 to TRBJ1-6; D may be TRBD1 (6 bases). The CDR3: CASSHSRTDYNSPLHF. CDR3 coding DNA: TGTGCCAGCAGCCACTCCCGGACAGATTATAATTCACCCCTCCACTTT.